Presented here are 23 T cell receptor beta chains from one specimen sequenced in a study of Ad26.COV2.S vaccination and SARS-CoV-2 variants. Here immunoSEQ multiplex PCR was the method, and the copy in TCRdb shows in-frame clones only, minus some. This sample has about 500,000 clones, with about nine tenths found just once. Treatment described: around 19 received Ad26.COV2.S at low or high dose, single or two shots; 5 received placebo; per-sample allocation not given. Specimen acquisition occurred on day 63 following the initial vaccine or placebo injection. This sample comprised peripheral blood, obtained in a trial of Ad26.COV2.S vaccine versus placebo. These receptors were taken from a person aged 18 to 59 who received the Ad26.COV2.S COVID-19 vaccine or a placebo.

The chain joins TRBV3-1 (or the pseudogene TRBV3-2) to TRBJ1-6; D gene ambiguous. V was clipped by 4 bases and J by 0 bases, with 13 bases between them. The CDR3 length is 17 residues. Per the germline V gene, CDR1 is LGHDT and CDR2 is YNNKEL (reference sequence). For the CDR3, the DNA is TGTGCCAGCAGCCCAAGGGTCCCGAGCTCCTATAATTCACCCCTCCACTTT. Translated: CASSPRVPSSYNSPLHF.

The V call is TRBV2, the J call TRBJ2-7; no firm D call. The CDR3 spans 13 residues. CDR1 and CDR2 (germline): SNHLY, FYNNEI. Between the trimmed V and J ends, which lost 8 bases and 6 bases, there was a span of 17 bases. CDR3 DNA sequence: TGTGCCAGCTATCGGCTAGATTCTTCCGAGCAGTACTTC. Encoded protein: CASYRLDSSEQYF.

This clone was observed a few times. V is TRBV10-1 and J is TRBJ2-5, with 7 bases matching TRBD1. This CDR3 is built from 13 residues. V lost 4 bases, J lost 5 bases, and 4 bases stayed unmatched. Germline V gene lookup returns CDR1 WNHNN and CDR2 SYGVQD (reference sequence). CDR3 residues: CASSADRRETQYF. The CDR3 DNA is TGCGCCAGCAGTGCGGACAGGCGGGAGACCCAGTACTTC.

This clone has a handful of counts. This sequence joins TRBV18 and TRBJ1-2; TRBD1 agrees at 9 bases. The CDR3 extends over 14 amino acids. J lost 8 bases, V lost 4 bases, and 8 bases had no gene match. From germline, CDR1 is KGHSH and CDR2 LQKENI. CDR3 in DNA: TGTGCCAGCTCACTCCCGGGACAGGGAATCGGCTACACCTTC. Protein sequence: CASSLPGQGIGYTF.

The chain employs TRBV6-2 or TRBV6-3 and TRBJ2-1; D not certain. V lost 5 bases and J lost 2, with 22 bases in between. The CDR3 has 18 amino acids. The germline V gene encodes CDR1 MNHEY and CDR2 SVGEGT. This chain's CDR3 is CASSRMWLSRQTYNEQFF. DNA for the CDR3: TGTGCCAGCAGTAGGATGTGGCTGTCTCGGCAAACCTACAATGAGCAGTTCTTC.

The CDR3 coding sequence is TGTGCCAGCAGTGAATCAGTTGGCGGGCCCTATTTGGAGCAGTTCTTC. This translates into CASSESVGGPYLEQFF. V and J are TRBV6-1 and TRBJ2-1, with D tentatively TRBD2 (5 bases). This CDR3 has 16 residues. Germline V lookup: CDR1 MNHNS, CDR2 SASEGT. V shed 2 bases and J shed 10 bases, with 21 bases lying between them.

In this sample, this clone turned up once. The V call is TRBV4-1, the J call TRBJ1-2, with D possibly matching TRBD1 (5 bases). The CDR3 is made up of 13 amino acids. Germline V lookup: CDR1 MGHRA, CDR2 YSYEKL. V was trimmed by 6 bases and J by 2 bases, leaving 10 bases between them. CDR3 bases: TGCGCCAGCAGGCCTTCAGGGAACTATGGCTACACCTTC. Its translation is CASRPSGNYGYTF.

The chain couples TRBV28 to TRBJ2-5; tentatively, D is TRBD2 (6 bases). Germline V CDR1 and CDR2: MDHEN, SYDVKM. V dropped 2 bases and J dropped 2 bases, with 21 bases sitting between them. This CDR3 region has 18 residues. The CDR3 loop is CASSLRILTRRGQETQYF. The CDR3 DNA sequence: TGTGCCAGCAGTTTACGTATCCTCACTCGGCGGGGTCAAGAGACCCAGTACTTC.

Comment on this clone: The junction shows a germline mismatch at one end, possibly a read error. The J gene is TRBJ1-1, the V gene TRBV5-1; 10 nucleotides agree with TRBD1. The CDR3 loop spans 13 amino acids. Germline loops: CDR1 SGHRS, CDR2 YFSETQ. CDR3 loop: CAGRTGGNTEAFF. CDR3 bases: TGCGCCGGCAGGACAGGGGGAAACACTGAAGCTTTCTTT.

This clone was counted only a few times. CDR3 residues: CASSQLTTYEQYF. The CDR3 DNA sequence: TGTGCCAGCAGCCAATTGACAACCTACGAGCAGTACTTC. The rearrangement links TRBV3-1 (or the pseudogene TRBV3-2) to TRBJ2-7; D gene ambiguous. CDR3 size: 13 residues. Germline CDR1 is LGHDT and CDR2 is YNNKEL (reference sequence). Between the trimmed V and J ends, which lost 2 bases and 2 bases, there was a span of 7 bases.

The chain uses TRBV5-1 and TRBJ2-5; 11 positions match TRBD1. CDR1 is SGHRS and CDR2 is YFSETQ in the germline V gene. Trimming removed 2 bases from V and 3 bases from J; junction bases left unmatched: 3. The CDR3 spans 15 residues. CDR3 in amino acids: CASSFRTGGEETQYF. CDR3 DNA sequence: TGCGCCAGCAGCTTCCGGACAGGGGGCGAAGAGACCCAGTACTTC.

The chain has TRBV19 and TRBJ1-4; no definite D call. V shed 5 bases and J shed 1 base, with 8 bases lying between them. Germline CDR1 reads LNHDA; CDR2 reads SQIVND (reference sequence). The CDR3 is 14 amino acids. Here the CDR3 reads CASSRALTNEKLFF. As DNA, the CDR3 is TGTGCCAGTAGTCGGGCCTTAACTAATGAAAAACTGTTTTTT.

The V and J genes are TRBV19 and TRBJ1-2; 8 bases align to TRBD1. The CDR3 runs 13 residues. Germline CDR1 and CDR2: LNHDA and SQIVND (reference sequence). V was clipped by 5 bases and J by 4 bases; unmatched bases: 3. In nucleotides, the CDR3 is TGTGCCAGTAGTCAGGGGGCCAGCTATGGCTACACCTTC. This translates into CASSQGASYGYTF.

The genes are TRBV19 and TRBJ2-3, with TRBD1 matching over 9 bases. V lost 3 bases to trimming and J lost 2 bases; unmatched junction nucleotides: 6. The germline gives CDR1 LNHDA, CDR2 SQIVND (reference sequence). CDR3 length equals 16 residues. The CDR3 nucleotides read TGTGCCAGTAGTATGACTGGGACAGGGCACACAGATACGCAGTATTTT. It translates to CASSMTGTGHTDTQYF.

V gene TRBV6-5 combines with J gene TRBJ2-7, with D perhaps TRBD1 or TRBD2 (5 bases each). This CDR3 spans 13 amino acids. V was clipped by 7 bases and J by 7 bases, with 17 bases between them. Germline CDR1 is MNHEY and CDR2 is SVGAGI. The CDR3 nucleotides read TGTGCCAGCACCGGGACCGTTCAGGCTGAGCAGTACTTC. It yields the protein CASTGTVQAEQYF.

As DNA, the CDR3 is TGTGCCAGCAGCCGAGCATCCGCGAACACCGGGGAGCTGTTTTTT. It translates to CASSRASANTGELFF. V and J are TRBV11-2 and TRBJ2-2; D ambiguous. This CDR3 spans 15 amino acids. V dropped 5 bases and J dropped 0 bases, with 10 bases sitting between them. In germline, CDR1 is SGHAT, CDR2 FQNNGV.

The chain employs TRBV7-9 and TRBJ2-3, with TRBD2 matching over 7 bases. This CDR3 is built from 17 residues. Per germline, CDR1 SEHNR and CDR2 FQNEAQ (reference sequence). Germline trimming cut 6 bases from V and 1 base from J; bases unmatched to any gene: 13. The CDR3 DNA reads TGTGCCAGCAGTCCGGGACTACATCGGGGGGGCACAGATACGCAGTATTTT. It encodes CASSPGLHRGGTDTQYF.

This clone was found once. The chain joins TRBV6-5 to TRBJ2-5; TRBD1 or TRBD2 may be the D gene (6 bases each). Germline-derived CDR1 and CDR2 are MNHEY and SVGAGI. There are 12 residues in the CDR3. The germline V and J ends were trimmed by 8 bases and 3 bases, with 10 bases remaining between them. DNA for the CDR3: TGTGCCAGCTGGGGGGCGGAAGAGACCCAGTACTTC. Protein: CASWGAEETQYF.

The chain uses TRBV18 and TRBJ2-3; TRBD2 is a possible D gene (6 bases). Trimming pared 3 bases from V and 0 bases from J, leaving 16 bases between. The germline V gene has CDR1 KGHSH and CDR2 LQKENI. CDR3 length: 17 amino acids. The DNA of the CDR3 is TGTGCCAGCTCACCCAGAGGAGGGACCACTAGCACAGATACGCAGTATTTT. Residues: CASSPRGGTTSTDTQYF.

CDR3 coding DNA: TGTGCCATGCGAGAGAATCTGAACACTGAAGCTTTCTTT. It specifies CAMRENLNTEAFF. The chain couples TRBV28 to TRBJ1-1, with D hard to call. The CDR3 runs to 13 residues. The ends were cut back, 10 bases at V and 0 bases at J, with 12 bases in the middle. Germline V gives CDR1 MDHEN, CDR2 SYDVKM.

The V and J genes are TRBV6-5 and TRBJ2-7; TRBD1 aligns across 9 bases. Trimming cost V 6 bases and J 3 bases; bases outside gene matches: 9. Germline V gene data show CDR1 as MNHEY and CDR2 as SVGAGI. This CDR3 is built from 15 residues. DNA of the CDR3: TGTGCCAGCAGCGAGGCGACAGGGGGACTCTACGAGCAGTACTTC. This sequence encodes CASSEATGGLYEQYF.

This chain uses TRBV19 with TRBJ2-5, with D unresolved. CDR1 and CDR2 from the germline V gene are LNHDA and SQIVND (reference sequence). This CDR3 has 12 residues. The germline V and J ends were trimmed by 6 bases and 0 bases, with 5 bases remaining between them. The CDR3 reads CASSQNQETQYF. The CDR3 DNA reads TGTGCCAGTAGCCAGAACCAAGAGACCCAGTACTTC.

The chain combines TRBV5-1 with TRBJ2-4; TRBD2 is a possible D gene (5 bases). The CDR3 has 18 amino acids. Germline V lookup: CDR1 SGHRS, CDR2 YFSETQ. Trimming took off 4 bases at V and 2 bases at J, with 22 bases between the two ends. The CDR3 reads CASSTDKTGTGTKNIQYF. The CDR3 region has the DNA TGCGCCAGCAGCACAGATAAAACCGGCACGGGGACCAAAAACATTCAGTACTTC.